This T cell receptor (beta chain) emerged from a study of regulatory T cells in long-lasting Graves disease. This clonotype was seen a handful of times. Time point meaning: newly diagnosed GD, antithyroid drugs for less than 3 months. PBMC-extracted RNA yielded the TCR library. Arm-PCR of CDR3 regions and iRepertoire HTBI primers were the basis on which TCR beta libraries were built. TCRdb called the multiplex PCR reads again in MiXCR, with one record for every CDR3 protein. The sample has hundreds of thousands of distinct CDR3 sequences; 16% are singletons. Trimming cost V 1 base and J 3 bases, with 10 bases left between them. The germline CDR1 and CDR2 sequences are MGHRA and YSYEKL. The CDR3 covers 14 residues. The data also belong to a second study, concerning T cells in Graves' hyperthyroidism and ophthalmopathy.

The sample here was peripheral blood mononuclear cells (PBMCs), taken at new diagnosis, from a patient treated with antithyroid drugs. The source is a woman younger than 45 with Graves disease. The chain has TRBV4-1 and TRBJ2-7; possibly TRBD1 for D (5 bases). The CDR3 loop reads CASSQARAHYEQYF. Here the CDR3 DNA reads TGCGCCAGCAGCCAAGCCAGGGCGCACTACGAGCAGTACTTC.